Below are 5 T cell receptor beta chains sequenced from a single sample in a study of T cell responses to AZD1222 COVID-19 vaccine. The assay was immunoSEQ multiplex PCR, and TCRdb's table has in-frame clones only and misses some. The sample comprises 120,000 or so clones, roughly 90% of which are singletons, and 0.8% to 1.1% rests with the top ten. This specimen consisted of peripheral blood, obtained on day 0 of AZD1222 vaccination. The source of these receptors is an adult in good health.

This CDR3 reads CASSYLGMQNTEAFF. DNA for the CDR3: TGTGCCAGCAGTTACTTAGGGATGCAGAACACTGAAGCTTTCTTT. The chain carries TRBV6-6 and TRBJ1-1; no definite D call. Trimming left V 1 base short and J 1 base short, with 10 bases between. The germline CDR1 and CDR2 sequences are MNHNY and SVGAGI (reference sequence). This CDR3 is 15 amino acids long.

The genes are TRBV3-1 (or the pseudogene TRBV3-2) and TRBJ2-1; 10 bases map to TRBD2. Looked up from germline, CDR1 is LGHDT and CDR2 is YNNKEL (reference sequence). This CDR3 spans 17 amino acids. Losses at the gene ends were 1 base for V and 2 bases for J; bases not matched to a gene: 5. For the CDR3, the DNA is TGTGCCAGCAGCCAAGGAGCTAGCGGGAGTCCCTACAATGAGCAGTTCTTC. Protein product: CASSQGASGSPYNEQFF.

Here the CDR3 reads CASRRGRNTGELFF. Here the CDR3 DNA reads TGTGCCAGCAGGCGCGGTAGGAACACCGGGGAGCTGTTTTTT. The chain uses TRBV11-2 and TRBJ2-2; no definite D call. Germline CDR1 and CDR2: SGHAT and FQNNGV. V was trimmed by 6 bases and J by 1 base, leaving 9 bases between them. This CDR3 comprises 14 residues.

The chain employs TRBV19 and TRBJ1-2, with 9 bases aligning to TRBD1. Unmatched junction bases numbered 7, after V lost 8 bases and J lost 6 bases. The CDR3 loop spans 13 amino acids. Germline V gives CDR1 LNHDA, CDR2 SQIVND (reference sequence). CDR3 amino acids: CASAGTGIHGYTF. The CDR3 coding sequence is TGTGCCAGTGCCGGGACAGGGATTCATGGCTACACCTTC.

CDR3 loop: CASSQVGKNYNEQFF. CDR3 nucleotide sequence: TGTGCCAGCAGCCAAGTGGGAAAAAATTACAATGAGCAGTTCTTC. V gene TRBV3-1 (or the pseudogene TRBV3-2) combines with J gene TRBJ2-1; D unclear. CDR1 and CDR2 from the germline V gene are LGHDT and YNNKEL (reference sequence). This CDR3 spans 15 amino acids. V was trimmed by 1 base and J by 4 bases, leaving 11 bases between them.